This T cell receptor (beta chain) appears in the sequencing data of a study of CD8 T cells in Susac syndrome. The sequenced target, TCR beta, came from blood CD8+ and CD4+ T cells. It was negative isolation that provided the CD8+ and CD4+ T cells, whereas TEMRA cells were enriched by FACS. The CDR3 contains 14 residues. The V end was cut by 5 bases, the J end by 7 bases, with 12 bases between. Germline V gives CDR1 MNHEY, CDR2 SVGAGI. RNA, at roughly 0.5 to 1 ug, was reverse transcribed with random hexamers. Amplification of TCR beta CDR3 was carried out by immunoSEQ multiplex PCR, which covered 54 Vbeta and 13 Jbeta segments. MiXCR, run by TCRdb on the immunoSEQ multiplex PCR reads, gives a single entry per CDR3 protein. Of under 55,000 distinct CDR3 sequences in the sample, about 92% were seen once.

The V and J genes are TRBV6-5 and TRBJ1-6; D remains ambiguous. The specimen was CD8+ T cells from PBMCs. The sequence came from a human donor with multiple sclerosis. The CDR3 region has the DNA TGTGCCAGCAGTCACCGGGTCCTCAATTCACCCCTCCACTTT. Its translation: CASSHRVLNSPLHF.